This record covers a single T cell receptor (beta chain). The antigen remains unidentified. The CDR3 is made up of 14 amino acids. The germline V gene encodes CDR1 MNHNY and CDR2 SVGAGI (reference sequence). V shed 6 bases and J 1 base; nucleotides not matched to a gene: 4. This sample was included in a study of cytomegalovirus exposure and HLA in healthy donors. Whole-study results and caveats: In vitro assays verified that a few CMV-associated chains recognized CMV antigens specifically. In all likelihood, a cluster of highly shared sequence variants was a sequencing artifact. Cytomegalovirus association was assigned to approximately 160 TCR beta chains. A later analysis found common viral pathogens apparently linked to several of the most significant clusters.

PCR employed 60 Vbeta and 13 Jbeta primers. The repertoire was sequenced with immunoSEQ multiplex PCR; TCRdb's copy has only in-frame clones and lacks some. Its clone listing holds around 50,000 clones. This sequence was found in a male donor in good health and CMV-seronegative. V usage is TRBV6-6 and J usage is TRBJ1-1; TRBD1 aligns across 8 bases. Material for sequencing was PBMCs. For the CDR3, the DNA is TGTGCCAGCAGGGAGACAGGGGCGAACACTGAAGCTTTCTTT. This encodes CASRETGANTEAFF.